One and the same sample provided the 22 T cell receptor beta chains below, sequenced in a study of blood T cell repertoires in COVID-19. Sequencing was performed with immunoSEQ multiplex PCR; in TCRdb, only in-frame clones are kept and a portion is missing. The sample records 150,000 to 200,000 clones, around nine tenths being singletons. The specimen sequenced was peripheral blood. Every receptor here comes from a man younger than 35 with active or convalescent COVID-19.

The chain is built from TRBV19 and TRBJ1-4; no firm D call. This CDR3 has 15 residues. Trimming took off 1 base at V and 2 bases at J, with 8 bases between the two ends. Looked up from germline, CDR1 is LNHDA and CDR2 is SQIVND (reference sequence). This chain's CDR3 is CASSIASVTNEKLFF. For the CDR3, the DNA is TGTGCCAGTAGTATAGCGTCAGTCACTAATGAAAAACTGTTTTTT.

V usage is TRBV7-9 and J usage is TRBJ1-1; 10 bases map to TRBD1. This CDR3 has 16 amino acids. With 1 base clipped from V and 3 bases from J, the junction kept 5 bases outside the gene matches. CDR1 is SEHNR and CDR2 is FQNEAQ in the germline V gene (reference sequence). CDR3 loop: CASSLGQGAIDTEAFF. The CDR3, as DNA: TGTGCCAGCAGCTTAGGACAGGGGGCGATCGACACTGAAGCTTTCTTT.

Comment on this clone: A junction boundary mismatches the germline segment, possibly from a read error. J is TRBJ2-1 and V is TRBV7-3; 11 bases map to TRBD2. Per the germline V gene, CDR1 is SGHTA and CDR2 is FQGTGA. The CDR3 covers 15 residues. DNA for the CDR3: TGTGCCAGCAGCCCCACTAGCGGGAGAATTCCTGAGGAGTTCTTC. It is translated as CASSPTSGRIPEEFF.

The chain has TRBV27 and TRBJ1-2, with 9 nucleotides matching TRBD1. Germline V gene lookup returns CDR1 MNHEY and CDR2 SMNVEV (reference sequence). The CDR3 extends over 19 amino acids. V shed 6 bases, J shed 4 bases, and the junction held 21 bases outside the gene matches. CDR3 nucleotide sequence: TGTGCCAGCAGCCCTGCTCCACATAAGACAGGGGGGTATATCTATGGCTACACCTTC. Protein sequence: CASSPAPHKTGGYIYGYTF.

This clone was detected only once. This chain joins TRBV29-1 and TRBJ1-1; no clear D gene. V dropped 6 bases and J dropped 3 bases, with 5 bases sitting between them. The germline gives CDR1 SQVTM, CDR2 ANQGSEA. This CDR3 spans 10 amino acids. CDR3 region: CSVRYTEAFF. The CDR3 coding sequence is TGCAGCGTCCGTTACACTGAAGCTTTCTTT.

The chain joins TRBV2 to TRBJ1-1, with a tentative D call TRBD1 (5 bases). Trimming removed 7 bases from V and 1 base from J, with 10 bases in between. Germline-derived CDR1 and CDR2 are SNHLY and FYNNEI. This CDR3 is built from 13 residues. CDR3 in DNA: TGTGCCAGCACTCGACAGACGAACACTGAAGCTTTCTTT. Translating gives CASTRQTNTEAFF.

The gene calls are TRBV5-1 and TRBJ1-3; perhaps TRBD1 as D (5 bases). The germline V and J ends were trimmed by 4 bases and 0 bases, with 11 bases remaining between them. Germline V gives CDR1 SGHRS, CDR2 YFSETQ. The CDR3 has 15 residues. The CDR3 protein is CASSTTTDSGNTIYF. CDR3 nucleotide sequence: TGCGCCAGCAGCACGACGACAGACTCTGGAAACACCATATATTTT.

The CDR3 nucleotides are TGCGCCAGCAGCCTGAGAGCGGACACCGGGGAGCTGTTTTTT. Residues: CASSLRADTGELFF. This chain uses TRBV4-1 with TRBJ2-2, with D maybe TRBD2 (5 bases). The CDR3 length is 14 residues. Germline V gene data show CDR1 as MGHRA and CDR2 as YSYEKL. V was shortened by 4 bases and J by 3 bases, with 9 bases between the two germline ends.

The chain links TRBV9 to TRBJ1-1, with D perhaps matching TRBD1 (6 bases). V shed 3 bases and J shed 4 bases, with 10 bases lying between them. Per the germline V gene, CDR1 is SGDLS and CDR2 is YYNGEE. The CDR3 extends over 13 amino acids. This chain's CDR3 is CASSAGGLTEAFF. CDR3 nucleotides: TGTGCCAGCAGCGCCGGGGGGCTCACTGAAGCTTTCTTT.

This clone appeared a few times. The V call is TRBV21-1, the J call TRBJ2-7; the table's D gene call, TRBD1, was not cross checked with the DNA. TRBV21-1 is described as a pseudogene. The CDR3 spans 18 residues. The CDR3 nucleotides read TGTGCCAGCAGCAAATGCCCACTCCCCAACAGGGGGCCCTACGAGCAGTACTTC. This codes for CASSKCPLPNRGPYEQYF.

The chain employs TRBV19 and TRBJ1-5; no clear D gene. Trimming cost V 1 base and J 0 bases, with 10 bases left between them. The V gene's germline CDR1 is LNHDA and CDR2 SQIVND (reference sequence). The CDR3 contains 16 residues. The CDR3: CASSIVSGNSNQPQHF. CDR3 nucleotide sequence: TGTGCCAGTAGTATAGTGTCGGGAAATAGCAATCAGCCCCAGCATTTT.

This clone was picked up one time. The chain combines TRBV27 with TRBJ1-1; 8 bases line up with TRBD1. The CDR3 sequence is 14 residues long. Germline assignment: CDR1 MNHEY and CDR2 SMNVEV (reference sequence). The V gene end was trimmed by 7 bases and the J gene end by 0 bases; junction bases not matched to a gene: 4. The CDR3 DNA reads TGTGCCAGCATTAAGGACAGGGTGAACACTGAAGCTTTCTTT. Translation gives CASIKDRVNTEAFF.

V gene TRBV15 combines with J gene TRBJ1-2; unclear D gene. V was trimmed by 1 base and J by 2 bases, leaving 14 bases between them. The CDR3 consists of 16 residues. Germline V gives CDR1 LNHNV, CDR2 YYDKDF (reference sequence). The CDR3 loop reads CATSRGRGYANYGYTF. In DNA, the CDR3 is TGTGCCACCAGCAGAGGACGAGGGTACGCCAACTATGGCTACACCTTC. The whole variable domain, filled in from reference TRBV15 and TRBJ1-2, reads DAMVIQNPRYQVTQFGKPVTLSCSQTLNHNVMYWYQQKSSQAPKLLFHYYDKDFNNEADTPDNFQSRRPNTSFCFLDIRSPGLGDTAMYLCATSRGRGYANYGYTFGSGTRLTVV.

The CDR3 protein is CASSLAQPQHF. Here the CDR3 DNA reads TGTGCCAGCAGTTTGGCTCAGCCCCAGCATTTT. The chain recombines TRBV12-3 or TRBV12-4 with TRBJ1-5; D is unresolved. This CDR3 is 11 amino acids long. V lost 3 bases, J lost 6 bases, and 3 bases lay in between.

V and J are TRBV13 and TRBJ1-1, with D tentatively TRBD1 (5 bases). CDR1 PRHDT and CDR2 FYEKMQ come from the germline V gene (reference sequence). The CDR3 consists of 12 residues. Trimming removed 6 bases from V and 6 bases from J, with 11 bases in between. In DNA, the CDR3 is TGTGCCAGCAGTCCGTTGGGGCCTGAAGCTTTCTTT. Translation: CASSPLGPEAFF.

The rearrangement joins TRBV5-4 to TRBJ2-5; TRBD1 matches 11 bases. The CDR3 consists of 16 residues. The germline V gene encodes CDR1 SGHNT and CDR2 YYREEE (reference sequence). J was trimmed by 5 bases and V by 4 bases; bases with no gene match: 10. The DNA for the CDR3 is TGTGCCAGCAGCATTGCCCGGACAGGGGGCTATGAGACCCAGTACTTC. This translates into CASSIARTGGYETQYF.

The chain employs TRBV7-9 and TRBJ1-4; 7 nucleotides match TRBD1. The CDR3 runs 13 residues. Germline V gene sequence: CDR1 SEHNR, CDR2 FQNEAQ (reference sequence). V dropped 8 bases and J dropped 7; count of bases not matched to a gene: 7. The DNA for the CDR3 is TGTGCCAGCGAAAGGGGGCAGGGTGAAAAACTGTTTTTT. The encoded protein is CASERGQGEKLFF.

The V and J genes are TRBV2 and TRBJ1-2; perhaps TRBD1 as D (6 bases). The CDR3 totals 13 residues. Trimming removed 5 bases at V and 4 bases at J, with 11 bases between. The V gene's germline CDR1 is SNHLY and CDR2 FYNNEI. CDR3 protein: CASSRTETYGYTF. For the CDR3, the DNA is TGTGCCAGCAGTCGGACAGAGACCTATGGCTACACCTTC.

This chain connects TRBV19 to TRBJ1-4; the match to TRBD1 covers 9 bases. V shed 6 bases and J 5 bases; nucleotides not matched to a gene: 7. The CDR3 sequence is 15 residues long. The germline CDR1 and CDR2 sequences are LNHDA and SQIVND (reference sequence). CDR3 sequence reads: CASSLPGQGNEKLFF. In DNA form, the CDR3 reads TGTGCCAGTAGCCTCCCGGGACAGGGAAATGAAAAACTGTTTTTT. The entire variable domain, with the rest obtained from reference TRBV19 and TRBJ1-4, is as follows: DGGITQSPKYLFRKEGQNVTLSCEQNLNHDAMYWYRQDPGQGLRLIYYSQIVNDFQKGDIAEGYSVSREKKESFPLTVTSAQKNPTAFYLCASSLPGQGNEKLFFGSGTQLSVL.

The rearrangement joins TRBV7-2 to TRBJ1-2; D perhaps matches TRBD1 (5 bases). Germline V lookup: CDR1 SGHTA, CDR2 FQGNSA. The germline V and J ends were trimmed by 3 bases and 8 bases, with 10 bases remaining between them. The CDR3 runs to 12 residues. The chain's CDR3 is CASSLERQGYTF. The CDR3 DNA reads as TGTGCCAGCAGCTTGGAGAGACAGGGCTACACCTTC.

A single count supports this clone. The chain employs TRBV7-2 and TRBJ2-5, with D uncertain. Trimming shortened V by 3 bases and J by 1 base, and 6 bases separated the two germline ends. Germline V gene data show CDR1 as SGHTA and CDR2 as FQGNSA. This CDR3 has 13 amino acids. CDR3 coding DNA: TGTGCCAGCAGCTTCCTACCCCAAGAGACCCAGTACTTC. This codes for CASSFLPQETQYF. The whole variable domain, remainder taken from reference TRBV7-2 and TRBJ2-5, is GAGVSQSPSNKVTEKGKDVELRCDPISGHTALYWYRQSLGQGLEFLIYFQGNSAPDKSGLPSDRFSAERTGGSVSTLTIQRTQQEDSAVYLCASSFLPQETQYFGPGTRLLVL.

This chain uses TRBV14 with TRBJ2-7; weak D call: TRBD1 (6 bases). The germline V gene has CDR1 SGHDN and CDR2 FVKESK. V gave up 4 bases and J gave up 4 bases, with 8 bases separating them. The CDR3 is 12 residues long. In nucleotides, the CDR3 is TGTGCCAGCAGCCCGACAGGTTACGAGCAGTACTTC. This translates into CASSPTGYEQYF.